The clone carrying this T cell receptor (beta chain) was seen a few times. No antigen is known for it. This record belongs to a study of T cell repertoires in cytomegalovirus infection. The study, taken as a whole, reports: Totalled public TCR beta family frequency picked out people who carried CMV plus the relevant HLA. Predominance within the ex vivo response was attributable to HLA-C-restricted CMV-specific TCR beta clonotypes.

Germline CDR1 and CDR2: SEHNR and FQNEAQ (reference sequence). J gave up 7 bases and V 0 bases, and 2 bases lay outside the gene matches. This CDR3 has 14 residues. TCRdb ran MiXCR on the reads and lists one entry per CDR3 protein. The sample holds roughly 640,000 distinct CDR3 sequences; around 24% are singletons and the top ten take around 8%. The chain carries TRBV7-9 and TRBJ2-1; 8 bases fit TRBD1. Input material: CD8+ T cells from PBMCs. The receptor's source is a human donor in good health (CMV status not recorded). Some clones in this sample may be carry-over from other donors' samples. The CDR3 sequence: CASSLAQGANEQFF. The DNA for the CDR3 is TGTGCCAGCAGCTTAGCTCAGGGGGCGAATGAGCAGTTCTTC.